This is a list of T cell receptor beta chains from one sample in a study of T cells in Graves' hyperthyroidism and ophthalmopathy. MiXCR, run by TCRdb on the multiplex PCR reads, gives a single entry per CDR3 protein. The sample records 690,000 or so distinct CDR3 sequences, around 20% being singletons. The material sequenced was blood. Receptor source: a woman in her forties or fifties with Graves' hyperthyroidism that later progressed to Graves' ophthalmopathy. Both conserved end residues are part of each CDR3. D genes are given only for firm matches. Clone size is stated in some rows and not others, as once, few, many or a class when expanded.

size,D,J,V,CDR3,DNA
few,-,TRBJ2-1,TRBV9,CASSPPSYEQFF,TGTGCCAGCAGCCCCCCGTCGTATGAGCAGTTCTTC
many,TRBD1,TRBJ2-7,TRBV13,CASSSPGQATYEQYF,TGTGCCAGCAGCTCCCCGGGACAGGCCACCTACGAGCAGTACTTC
few,TRBD2,TRBJ2-1,TRBV20-1,CSAGLAGGHSYNEQFF,TGCAGTGCAGGACTAGCGGGGGGGCATTCCTACAATGAGCAGTTCTTC
-,TRBD1,TRBJ1-5,TRBV6-2/TRBV6-3,CASSYGTGRSEQPQHF,TGTGCCAGCAGTTACGGGACAGGGAGGTCTGAGCAGCCCCAGCATTTT
-,-,TRBJ2-3,TRBV4-1,CASSQDPAGSSTDTQYF,TGCGCCAGCAGCCAAGACCCGGCAGGGTCTAGCACAGATACGCAGTATTTT
-,-,TRBJ1-2,TRBV9,CASSVAMTAYGYTF,TGTGCCAGCAGCGTAGCTATGACAGCCTATGGCTACACCTTC
-,-,TRBJ2-7,TRBV11-2,CASSSSTYEQYF,TGTGCCAGCAGCAGTTCCACCTACGAGCAGTACTTC
-,TRBD1,TRBJ1-1,TRBV27,CASSPTGAGEGKAFF,TGTGCCAGCAGTCCGACAGGGGCCGGGGAGGGAAAAGCTTTCTTT
-,TRBD2,TRBJ2-5,TRBV9,CASSPWAGGPQETQYF,TGTGCCAGCAGCCCTTGGGCGGGGGGGCCCCAAGAGACCCAGTACTTC
-,TRBD2,TRBJ2-3,TRBV29-1,CSVLSGGVTDTQYF,TGCAGCGTCCTTAGCGGGGGGGTAACAGATACGCAGTATTTT
many,-,TRBJ2-1,TRBV5-1,CASSTVGNNEQFF,TGCGCCAGCAGCACGGTGGGGAACAATGAGCAGTTCTTC
few,-,TRBJ2-5,TRBV7-6,CASSIRVSGETQYF,TGTGCCAGCAGCATCCGGGTGTCGGGAGAGACCCAGTACTTC
-,TRBD1,TRBJ2-7,TRBV12-3/TRBV12-4,CASSRSGTDYEQYF,TGTGCCAGCAGTAGATCCGGGACAGACTACGAGCAGTACTTC
many,TRBD1,TRBJ1-6,TRBV12-3/TRBV12-4,CASSLQGLNSPLHF,TGTGCCAGCAGCCTACAGGGGTTGAATTCACCCCTCCACTTT
many,TRBD1,TRBJ2-7,TRBV6-2/TRBV6-3,CASSYGGTGAYEQYF,TGTGCCAGCAGTTACGGTGGGACAGGGGCGTACGAGCAGTACTTC
-,TRBD2,TRBJ2-1,TRBV11-2,CASSPGLAGGAYNEQFF,TGTGCCAGCAGCCCAGGACTAGCGGGGGGGGCGTACAATGAGCAGTTCTTC
many,-,TRBJ1-1,TRBV7-9,CASSLAKSEAFF,TGTGCCAGCAGCTTGGCCAAGTCTGAAGCTTTCTTT
few,-,TRBJ1-3,TRBV3-1,CASSQARSGNTIYF,TGTGCCAGCAGCCAAGCCCGCTCTGGAAACACCATATATTTT
many,-,TRBJ2-2,TRBV2,CASSSNGGGELFF,TGTGCCAGCAGTTCCAACGGGGGCGGGGAGCTGTTTTTT
few,TRBD1,TRBJ2-5,TRBV10-3,CAIRDRVGETQYF,TGTGCCATCAGGGACAGGGTTGGAGAGACCCAGTACTTC
many,-,TRBJ1-6,TRBV12-3/TRBV12-4,CASSLGRVNSPLHF,TGTGCCAGCAGTTTAGGCAGGGTGAATTCACCCCTCCACTTT
few,-,TRBJ2-7,TRBV20-1,CSALRVGYEQYF,TGCAGTGCTCTCAGGGTAGGGTACGAGCAGTACTTC
few,-,TRBJ1-1,TRBV12-3/TRBV12-4,CASRAGPWDTEAFF,TGTGCCAGCAGAGCCGGGCCGTGGGACACTGAAGCTTTCTTT
-,-,TRBJ1-2,TRBV19,CASSPGGKTYGYTF,TGTGCCTCAAGCCCCGGTGGGAAAACCTATGGCTACACCTTC
-,TRBD1,TRBJ2-7,TRBV6-1,CASKGGQGYEQYF,TGTGCCAGCAAGGGCGGACAGGGCTACGAGCAGTACTTC
-,-,TRBJ1-5,TRBV19,CASSIKDSTRQPQHF,TGTGCCAGTAGTATTAAGGACTCTACGAGACAGCCCCAGCATTTT
-,-,TRBJ2-1,TRBV10-3,CAISAGPPGDNEQFF,TGTGCCATCAGTGCCGGGCCGCCTGGGGACAATGAGCAGTTCTTC
many,-,TRBJ1-3,TRBV6-1,CASSRDSESTGNTIYF,TGTGCCAGCAGTCGAGACAGCGAGAGCACTGGAAACACCATATATTTT
many,-,TRBJ1-4,TRBV3-1,CASSQDFFQVNEKLFF,TGTGCCAGCAGCCAAGATTTTTTCCAGGTTAATGAAAAACTGTTTTTT
many,TRBD2,TRBJ2-3,TRBV11-2,CASRPRGGGTDTQYF,TGTGCCAGCAGGCCGCGGGGGGGCGGCACAGATACGCAGTATTTT
few,-,TRBJ1-1,TRBV28,CASSLSKGRITEAFF,TGTGCCAGCAGTTTAAGTAAGGGAAGGATCACTGAAGCTTTCTTT
few,-,TRBJ1-1,TRBV24-1,CATSGGQNTEAFF,TGTGCCACCAGTGGCGGGCAGAACACTGAAGCTTTCTTT
few,TRBD1,TRBJ2-1,TRBV5-5,CASSIQGNNEQFF,TGTGCCAGCAGCATACAGGGGAACAATGAGCAGTTCTTC
many,-,TRBJ2-7,TRBV6-1,CASSGRGRSYEQYF,TGTGCCAGCAGTGGGCGTGGACGGTCCTACGAGCAGTACTTC
few,-,TRBJ2-1,TRBV11-3,CASSPEYGGEQFF,TGTGCCAGCAGCCCAGAATACGGGGGTGAGCAGTTCTTC
few,-,TRBJ2-5,TRBV5-4,CASGPLPPGETQYF,TGTGCCAGCGGACCTCTTCCGCCTGGGGAGACCCAGTACTTC
few,-,TRBJ2-7,TRBV3-1,CASSQEPGISYEQYF,TGTGCCAGCAGCCAAGAACCCGGGATTAGCTACGAGCAGTACTTC
many,-,TRBJ1-6,TRBV2,CASSEVGQINSPLHF,TGTGCCAGCAGTGAAGTGGGACAAATTAATTCACCCCTCCACTTT
-,TRBD2,TRBJ2-1,TRBV25-1,CASSEYGLAGDNEQFF,TGTGCCAGCAGTGAATATGGGCTAGCGGGGGACAATGAGCAGTTCTTC
-,-,TRBJ1-2,TRBV4-1,CASSQGVGRQPYGYTF,TGCGCCAGCAGCCAAGGTGTGGGACGGCAGCCCTATGGCTACACCTTC
-,-,TRBJ2-3,TRBV27,CASSPPSVSWGGLTDTQYF,TGTGCCAGCAGTCCACCCTCCGTGTCTTGGGGCGGGCTCACAGATACGCAGTATTTT
-,-,TRBJ2-1,TRBV11-3,CASSAHGTAHDEQFF,TGTGCCAGCAGCGCCCACGGGACGGCCCATGATGAGCAGTTCTTC
-,-,TRBJ2-5,TRBV10-3,CAISDRIETQYF,TGTGCCATCAGTGATAGAATCGAGACCCAGTACTTC
-,TRBD2,TRBJ2-5,TRBV20-1,CSTSFWVAGQETQYF,TGCAGTACTAGTTTTTGGGTAGCGGGCCAAGAGACCCAGTACTTC
many,-,TRBJ1-1,TRBV12-3/TRBV12-4,CASSPGSVGSEAFF,TGTGCCAGCAGTCCCGGGAGTGTCGGCTCTGAAGCTTTCTTT
many,TRBD1,TRBJ2-5,TRBV27,CASRDRGILMETQYF,TGTGCCAGCAGGGACAGGGGAATCCTAATGGAGACCCAGTACTTC
many,-,TRBJ1-5,TRBV20-1,CSARGQTGNQPQHF,TGCAGTGCTAGAGGCCAGACCGGCAATCAGCCCCAGCATTTT
few,-,TRBJ2-3,TRBV20-1,CSASGGALTDTQYF,TGCAGTGCTAGTGGGGGGGCCCTGACAGATACGCAGTATTTT
few,-,TRBJ1-1,TRBV4-1,CASSQDRGLWTEAFF,TGCGCCAGCAGCCAAGATCGGGGTTTATGGACTGAAGCTTTCTTT
-,TRBD1,TRBJ1-2,TRBV28,CASSSTGDANYGYTF,TGTGCCAGCAGTTCGACAGGGGACGCTAACTATGGCTACACCTTC
once,-,TRBJ2-7,TRBV27,CASSLSRGAYEQYF,TGTGCCAGCAGTTTATCGCGAGGGGCGTACGAGCAGTACTTC
-,TRBD1,TRBJ2-1,TRBV7-7,CASSLTGGWNEQFF,TGTGCTAGCAGCTTAACAGGGGGCTGGAATGAGCAGTTCTTC
many,-,TRBJ1-5,TRBV3-1,CASSSQGQPQHF,TGTGCCAGCAGCTCACAGGGTCAGCCCCAGCATTTT
-,-,TRBJ1-1,TRBV5-1,CASSFGETVGTEAFF,TGCGCCAGCAGCTTCGGGGAGACTGTAGGCACTGAAGCTTTCTTT
-,-,TRBJ2-7,TRBV7-9,CASSPIGGSYEQYF,TGTGCCAGCAGCCCTATCGGGGGATCCTACGAGCAGTACTTC
-,TRBD1,TRBJ1-5,TRBV12-3/TRBV12-4,CASSLGGRGRTSPQHF,TGTGCCAGCAGTTTAGGGGGCAGGGGGCGAACATCCCCCCAGCATTTT
-,TRBD1,TRBJ2-7,TRBV12-3/TRBV12-4,CASRLRGDRASEQYF,TGTGCCAGCAGACTACGAGGGGACAGGGCTTCCGAGCAGTACTTC
-,-,TRBJ1-1,TRBV30,CAWSRVDRTEAFF,TGTGCCTGGTCAAGGGTAGATCGCACTGAAGCTTTCTTT
many,-,TRBJ2-5,TRBV24-1,CATSDTKGPQETQYF,TGTGCCACCAGTGATACTAAAGGTCCCCAAGAGACCCAGTACTTC